This paragraph reports one T cell receptor (beta chain). Original analysis: The authors estimated nucleated cell counts from reference gene primer amplification. The method was immunoSEQ multiplex PCR; TCRdb's version includes in-frame clones alone and lacks a portion of them. That table furnishes V, J and clone size, whereas the DNA furnished D and trimming. Of about 200,000 clones in the sample, more than 75% were seen once. This record belongs to a study of blood T cell repertoires in COVID-19. Germline V gene data show CDR1 as SQVTM and CDR2 as ANQGSEA. V dropped 6 bases and J dropped 8; count of bases not matched to a gene: 8. The CDR3 length is 13 residues.

This sequence originates from a man between 60 and 75 years old who had recovered from COVID-19. Sequenced material: peripheral blood. The chain is built from TRBV29-1 and TRBJ1-4; TRBD1 matches 8 bases. CDR3 in amino acids: CSVVDRGREKLFF. Here the CDR3 DNA reads TGCAGCGTCGTTGACAGGGGAAGAGAAAAACTGTTTTTT.